The next 29 T cell receptor beta chains were all read from a single sample in a study of shared clonotypes between healthy human individuals. Repertoires were generated with immunoSEQ multiplex PCR, while TCRdb's copy carries only in-frame clones and drops some. The table lists 2.3 million or so clones, 85% to 95% of them singletons. The sequenced material came from naive CD4+ T cells from PBMCs. Described subset: CD45RA+ positively selected. The receptors shown here come from a man younger than 30 in good health. Some clones in this sample may be carry-over from other donors' samples.

This chain joins TRBV28 and TRBJ2-7; TRBD2 might be the D (7 bases). CDR3 size: 13 residues. CDR1 and CDR2 from the germline V gene are MDHEN and SYDVKM. Trimming stripped 8 bases from V and 4 bases from J, with 15 bases between. The CDR3 spells CASLEGGGYEQYF. As DNA, the CDR3 is TGTGCCAGCCTAGAAGGGGGAGGGTACGAGCAGTACTTC.

This chain uses TRBV9 with TRBJ2-5, with 7 bases aligning to TRBD1. The CDR3 is 17 amino acids. The V gene's germline CDR1 is SGDLS and CDR2 YYNGEE. V lost 0 bases, J lost 0 bases, and 8 bases stayed unmatched. The CDR3 sequence is CASSVAPRTGNQETQYF. The DNA for the CDR3 is TGTGCCAGCAGCGTAGCTCCCCGGACAGGCAACCAAGAGACCCAGTACTTC.

This chain connects TRBV4-1 to TRBJ2-5, with D unclear. The V and J ends lost 0 bases and 5 bases respectively, with 25 bases between them. Germline CDR1 reads MGHRA; CDR2 reads YSYEKL. The CDR3 is made up of 19 amino acids. The CDR3 nucleotides are TGCGCCAGCAGCCAAGATAATCGCTCTTACAGCCGGACGAAGGAGACCCAGTACTTC. It encodes CASSQDNRSYSRTKETQYF.

Note on this clone: Distinct nucleotide sequences in the sample also encode this CDR3. CDR3 amino acids: CASSLDSQETQYF. The CDR3 DNA reads TGTGCCAGCAGCTTGGACAGCCAAGAGACCCAGTACTTC. The chain couples TRBV7-3 to TRBJ2-5; possibly TRBD1 for D (6 bases). This CDR3 is 13 amino acids long. CDR1 is SGHTA and CDR2 is FQGTGA in the germline V gene. V lost 3 bases and J lost 1, with 6 bases in between.

The chain is built from TRBV11-2 and TRBJ2-1; TRBD2 aligns across 8 bases. There are 16 residues in the CDR3. Trimming took 1 base from V and 3 from J; bases not matched to a gene: 5. Germline V gene lookup returns CDR1 SGHAT and CDR2 FQNNGV. In DNA, the CDR3 is TGTGCCAGCAGCTTAGCGGGACTAGGTCTCTACAATGAGCAGTTCTTC. This gives the protein CASSLAGLGLYNEQFF.

The chain joins TRBV7-3 to TRBJ1-1, with D maybe TRBD1 (6 bases). Germline loops: CDR1 SGHTA, CDR2 FQGTGA. V was shortened by 0 bases and J by 7 bases, with 9 bases between the two germline ends. The length of the CDR3 is 13 residues. The CDR3 nucleotides read TGTGCCAGCAGCTTAACCAGGGGCGATGAAGCTTTCTTT. Translating it yields CASSLTRGDEAFF.

V usage is TRBV6-5 and J usage is TRBJ1-1; no clear D gene. The CDR3 sequence is 15 residues long. CDR1 is MNHEY and CDR2 is SVGAGI in the germline V gene. Trimming stripped 8 bases from V and 2 bases from J, with 18 bases between. The CDR3: CASVFRSGPNTEAFF. The CDR3 DNA reads as TGTGCCAGCGTATTCAGGTCAGGACCCAACACTGAAGCTTTCTTT.

This clone was counted a single time. The chain combines TRBV5-6 with TRBJ2-1; TRBD2 agrees at 12 bases. Trimming at V came to 1 base and at J to 0 bases, leaving 8 bases not matched to a gene. Germline loops: CDR1 SGHDT, CDR2 YYEEEE. The CDR3 length is 19 residues. The CDR3 spells CASSLRSSGRASSYNEQFF. In nucleotides, the CDR3 is TGTGCCAGCAGCTTGCGGTCTAGCGGGAGGGCCAGCTCCTACAATGAGCAGTTCTTC.

J is TRBJ2-1 and V is TRBV4-1; 7 bases align to TRBD2. The CDR3 has 15 amino acids. Germline V gene sequence: CDR1 MGHRA, CDR2 YSYEKL. Unmatched junction bases numbered 3, after V lost 1 base and J lost 3 bases. Here the CDR3 reads CASSQAGGDYNEQFF. In nucleotides, the CDR3 is TGCGCCAGCAGCCAAGCTGGGGGGGACTACAATGAGCAGTTCTTC.

The CDR3 coding sequence is TGCGCCAGCAGCAACCCCGGAACCAGTGAAGCTTTCTTT. It yields the protein CASSNPGTSEAFF. The V and J genes are TRBV5-1 and TRBJ1-1; D unclear. Trimming cost V 4 bases and J 7 bases, with 14 bases left between them. Germline CDR1 is SGHRS and CDR2 is YFSETQ. This CDR3 spans 13 amino acids.

The gene calls are TRBV11-2 and TRBJ1-1; possibly TRBD1 for D (5 bases). CDR3 length equals 13 residues. V was pared by 5 bases and J by 8 bases, with 15 bases between. CDR1 is SGHAT, CDR2 FQNNGV, per germline. The CDR3 sequence: CASSLQGKVEAFF. The CDR3 DNA reads TGTGCCAGCAGCCTCCAGGGAAAAGTGGAAGCTTTCTTT.

CDR3 region: CASSFLTGASNQPQHF. In DNA form, the CDR3 reads TGTGCCAGCAGCTTTTTAACGGGCGCTAGCAATCAGCCCCAGCATTTT. The gene calls are TRBV5-8 and TRBJ1-5, with no clear D. V lost 2 bases to trimming and J lost 0 bases, with 12 bases between them. The CDR3 covers 16 residues. The germline V gene has CDR1 SGHTS and CDR2 YDEGEE.

CDR3 coding DNA: TGTGCCAGCAGCTTGGCCGCGGCTAGCGGCGCCTACGAGCAGTACTTC. As protein: CASSLAAASGAYEQYF. The rearrangement links TRBV5-6 to TRBJ2-7, with TRBD2 matching over 7 bases. Trimming took 0 bases from V and 2 from J; bases not matched to a gene: 8. Germline CDR1 and CDR2: SGHDT and YYEEEE. The CDR3 runs to 16 residues.

In DNA form, the CDR3 reads TGTGCCAGCAGTGACAATGAAAAACTGTTTTTT. Translated: CASSDNEKLFF. The chain has TRBV25-1 and TRBJ1-4, with D uncertain. V was cut by 3 bases and J by 5 bases, with 1 base left in between. The CDR3 extends over 11 amino acids. Germline V gene sequence: CDR1 MGHDK, CDR2 SYGVNS.

About this clone: One end of the junction varies from germline; a read error may be responsible. The chain couples TRBV7-2 to TRBJ2-7; D unclear. The CDR3 runs to 13 residues. Germline V gene sequence: CDR1 SGHTA, CDR2 FQGNSA. The DNA for the CDR3 is TGTGCCAGCAGCATCGGGCAGGTCCGGTCTGCAAACTTC. Its translation: CASSIGQVRSANF.

J is TRBJ1-1 and V is TRBV7-3; weak D call: TRBD1 (6 bases). The V gene's germline CDR1 is SGHTA and CDR2 FQGTGA. The CDR3 has 14 amino acids. V lost 5 bases, J lost 10 bases, and 20 bases lay in between. The CDR3 DNA follows: TGTGCCAGCAGCCCCCAGTGGGGGGCGCGGGGAGCTTTCTTT. Its translation: CASSPQWGARGAFF.

The J gene is TRBJ2-3, the V gene TRBV7-2; 13 positions match TRBD2. Germline CDR1 is SGHTA and CDR2 is FQGNSA. The CDR3 extends over 17 amino acids. V dropped 5 bases and J dropped 4; count of bases not matched to a gene: 9. The CDR3 DNA is TGTGCCAGCAGCCTCACCCGGACTAGCGGGAGCGCAGATACGCAGTATTTT. This translates into CASSLTRTSGSADTQYF.

The chain couples TRBV5-6 to TRBJ1-3; D is ambiguous. This CDR3 has 13 amino acids. Germline-derived CDR1 and CDR2 are SGHDT and YYEEEE. Trimming took 0 bases from V and 5 from J, leaving 6 bases between them. The CDR3 bases are TGTGCCAGCAGCTTGGATGAGAGAAACACCATATATTTT. Encoded protein: CASSLDERNTIYF.

The gene calls are TRBV5-1 and TRBJ2-2; the D gene is possibly TRBD1 (5 bases). CDR1 and CDR2 (germline): SGHRS, YFSETQ. This CDR3 is 15 amino acids long. The ends were cut back, 2 bases at V and 0 bases at J, with 8 bases in the middle. This CDR3 is CASSFRDTNTGELFF. Here the CDR3 DNA reads TGCGCCAGCAGCTTCAGGGATACGAACACCGGGGAGCTGTTTTTT.

The V call is TRBV11-2, the J call TRBJ2-1; perhaps TRBD2 as D (5 bases). Germline CDR1 and CDR2: SGHAT and FQNNGV. Trimming took 3 bases from V and 8 from J, leaving 14 bases between them. This CDR3 comprises 14 residues. In nucleotides, the CDR3 is TGTGCCAGCAGCTTTGGACTCCGTACCGATGAGCAGTTCTTC. It translates to CASSFGLRTDEQFF.

The gene calls are TRBV5-7 and TRBJ1-2; TRBD1 matches 7 bases. TRBV5-7 is an open reading frame, and its role is uncertain. J was trimmed by 4 bases and V by 4 bases; bases with no gene match: 13. CDR3 length: 16 amino acids. CDR3 protein: CASSHYRGPLFYGYTF. The CDR3 coding sequence is TGTGCCAGCAGCCACTACAGGGGACCCTTGTTCTATGGCTACACCTTC.

The chain employs TRBV5-4 and TRBJ2-3, with a tentative D call TRBD2 (6 bases). The CDR3 is 15 residues long. V lost 1 base and J lost 1, with 10 bases in between. Germline V lookup: CDR1 SGHNT, CDR2 YYREEE (reference sequence). For the CDR3, the DNA is TGTGCCAGCAGCTTGTCTAGCGTCGGCACAGATACGCAGTATTTT. Its protein product is CASSLSSVGTDTQYF.

The chain is built from TRBV29-1 and TRBJ2-5, with D perhaps given as TRBD1 or TRBD2 (5 bases each). In germline, CDR1 is SQVTM, CDR2 ANQGSEA. Trimming shortened V by 4 bases and J by 2 bases, and 20 bases separated the two germline ends. The CDR3 is made up of 16 amino acids. CDR3 sequence (DNA): TGCAGCGTTGTAGGACGTCTGGGACGGACGCAAGAGACCCAGTACTTC. Translated: CSVVGRLGRTQETQYF.

The J gene is TRBJ2-7, the V gene TRBV7-3, with D uncertain. With 5 bases removed from V and 3 bases from J, the gap between germline ends came to 11 bases. The CDR3 spans 13 residues. Germline V CDR1 and CDR2: SGHTA, FQGTGA. The CDR3 loop reads CASSQTRGYEQYF. CDR3 coding DNA: TGTGCCAGCAGCCAAACCAGAGGCTACGAGCAGTACTTC.

V gene TRBV4-2 combines with J gene TRBJ2-2, with 8 bases fitting TRBD2. This CDR3 is 17 amino acids long. V gave up 0 bases and J gave up 6 bases; unmatched junction bases: 9. CDR1 is LGHNA and CDR2 is YNFKEQ in the germline V gene. The CDR3 DNA sequence: TGTGCCAGCAGCCAAGATCGGGTAGCGGGGATAGCCGGGGAGCTGTTTTTT. The encoded protein is CASSQDRVAGIAGELFF.

V usage is TRBV5-1 and J usage is TRBJ1-1; D is unclear. The CDR3 runs 15 residues. V lost 4 bases and J 2 bases, leaving 15 bases between the germline ends. Germline V lookup: CDR1 SGHRS, CDR2 YFSETQ. CDR3 region: CASSALTPQNTEAFF. The CDR3 DNA sequence: TGCGCCAGCAGCGCCTTGACACCTCAAAACACTGAAGCTTTCTTT.

In its sample, this clone was seen a few times. Other DNA sequences from this sample encode an identical CDR3 as well. The V and J genes are TRBV5-1 and TRBJ2-2; D is perhaps TRBD1 (6 bases). The CDR3 runs 13 residues. Germline V lookup: CDR1 SGHRS, CDR2 YFSETQ. Between the trimmed V and J ends, which lost 0 bases and 6 bases, there was a span of 6 bases. For the CDR3, the DNA is TGCGCCAGCAGCTTGGAGGGGGCCGGGGAGCTGTTTTTT. Amino acids: CASSLEGAGELFF. Full variable domain (rest looked up from reference TRBV5-1 and TRBJ2-2): KAGVTQTPRYLIKTRGQQVTLSCSPISGHRSVSWYQQTPGQGLQFLFEYFSETQRNKGNFPGRFSGRQFSNSRSEMNVSTLELGDSALYLCASSLEGAGELFFGEGSRLTVL.

This chain links TRBV11-2 with TRBJ1-3; possible D gene TRBD1, 6 bases. The CDR3 has 16 residues. Trimming removed 3 bases from V and 0 bases from J, with 12 bases in between. Germline CDR1 and CDR2: SGHAT and FQNNGV. CDR3 DNA: TGTGCCAGCAGCTTTCCGACAGGCGACTCTGGAAACACCATATATTTT. Its protein product is CASSFPTGDSGNTIYF.

The chain joins TRBV10-1 to TRBJ2-7; 9 nucleotides line up with TRBD1. This CDR3 has 14 residues. Germline CDR1 is WNHNN and CDR2 is SYGVQD (reference sequence). The V and J ends lost 6 bases and 4 bases, in that order; junction bases with no gene match: 7. The CDR3 bases are TGCGCCAGCAGCCGGGACAGGGCCTTTTACGAGCAGTACTTC. Its translation is CASSRDRAFYEQYF.